The clone carrying this T cell receptor (beta chain) was picked up many times. Its matching antigen is unknown. Time point indicated: newly diagnosed GD, antithyroid drugs for less than 3 months. After RNA was extracted from PBMCs, the TCR library was made from it. The entry originates in a study of regulatory T cells in long-lasting Graves disease. The CDR3 has 15 amino acids. The V and J ends lost 4 bases and 5 bases, in that order; junction bases with no gene match: 9. The germline V gene has CDR1 SNHLY and CDR2 FYNNEI. Study results and caveats: Persistent patients shared thousands of public clonotypes among themselves. Newly diagnosed patients shared fewer, at about a thousand.

Arm-PCR of CDR3 regions and iRepertoire HTBI primers were used to build TCR beta libraries. TCRdb re-analysed the multiplex PCR reads in MiXCR, keeping a single row per CDR3 protein. The repertoire includes about 460,000 distinct CDR3 sequences, roughly 15% of them detected once, and approximately 15% sits in the top ten. This sample was also put to use in a study of T cells in Graves' hyperthyroidism and ophthalmopathy. That work adds: Blood also held most thyroid clonotypes expanded beyond 0.001.

The receptor was isolated from a woman between 45 and 60 years old with Graves disease. The gene calls are TRBV2 and TRBJ1-1, with 8 bases aligning to TRBD1. The source material was peripheral blood mononuclear cells (PBMCs), sampled at new diagnosis, from a patient treated with antithyroid drugs. CDR3 DNA: TGTGCCAGCAGTGCCGGACAGGGCACGGAGACTGAAGCTTTCTTT. It yields the protein CASSAGQGTETEAFF.